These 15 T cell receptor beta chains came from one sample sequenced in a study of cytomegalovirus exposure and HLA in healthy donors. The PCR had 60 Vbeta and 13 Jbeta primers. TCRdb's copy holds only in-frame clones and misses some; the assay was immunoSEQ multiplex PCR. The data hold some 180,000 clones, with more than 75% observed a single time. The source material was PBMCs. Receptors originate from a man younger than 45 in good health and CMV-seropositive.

CDR3 protein: CASSSPRDRVYGYTF. The CDR3, as DNA: TGTGCCAGCTCATCCCCGCGGGACAGGGTCTATGGCTACACCTTC. The chain employs TRBV18 and TRBJ1-2, with 9 bases identical to TRBD1. Germline-derived CDR1 and CDR2 are KGHSH and LQKENI. The CDR3 sequence is 15 residues long. Trimming cost V 5 bases and J 4 bases; bases outside gene matches: 8.

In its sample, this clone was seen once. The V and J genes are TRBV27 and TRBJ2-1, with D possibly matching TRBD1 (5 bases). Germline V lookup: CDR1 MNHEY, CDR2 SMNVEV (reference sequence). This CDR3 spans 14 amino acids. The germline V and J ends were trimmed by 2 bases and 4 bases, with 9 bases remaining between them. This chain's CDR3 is CASSLEAGYNEQFF. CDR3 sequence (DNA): TGTGCCAGCAGTTTAGAGGCAGGGTACAATGAGCAGTTCTTC.

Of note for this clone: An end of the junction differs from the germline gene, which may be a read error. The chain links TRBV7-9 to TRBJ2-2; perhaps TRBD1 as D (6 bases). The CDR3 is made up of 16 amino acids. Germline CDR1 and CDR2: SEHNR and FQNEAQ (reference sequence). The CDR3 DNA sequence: TGTTCCAGCAGCCCCCCGAACAGGGCTGCCACCGGGGAGCTGTTTTTT. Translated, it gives CSSSPPNRAATGELFF.

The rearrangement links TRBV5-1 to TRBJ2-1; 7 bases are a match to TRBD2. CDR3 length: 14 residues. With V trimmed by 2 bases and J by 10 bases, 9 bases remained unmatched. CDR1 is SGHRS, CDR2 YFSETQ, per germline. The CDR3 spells CASSLGRDYGEQFF. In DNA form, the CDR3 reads TGCGCCAGCAGCTTAGGCCGGGACTACGGAGAGCAGTTCTTC.

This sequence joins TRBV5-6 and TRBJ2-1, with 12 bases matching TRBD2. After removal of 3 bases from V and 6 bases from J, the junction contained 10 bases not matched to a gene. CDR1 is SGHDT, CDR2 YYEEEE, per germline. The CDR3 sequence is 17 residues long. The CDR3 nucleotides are TGTGCCAGCAGCTCCCAGACTAGCGGGAGACTTAGCAATGAGCAGTTCTTC. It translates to CASSSQTSGRLSNEQFF. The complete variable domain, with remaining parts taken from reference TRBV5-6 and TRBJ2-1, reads DAGVTQSPTHLIKTRGQQVTLRCSPKSGHDTVSWYQQALGQGPQFIFQYYEEEERQRGNFPDRFSGHQFPNYSSELNVNALLLGDSALYLCASSSQTSGRLSNEQFFGPGTRLTVL.

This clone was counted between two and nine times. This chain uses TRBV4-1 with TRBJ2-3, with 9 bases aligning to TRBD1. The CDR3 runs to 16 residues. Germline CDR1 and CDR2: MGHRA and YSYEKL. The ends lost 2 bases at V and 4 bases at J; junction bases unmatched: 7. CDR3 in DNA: TGCGCCAGCAGCCAACTTTGGGACAGGGCCCCAGATACGCAGTATTTT. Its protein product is CASSQLWDRAPDTQYF.

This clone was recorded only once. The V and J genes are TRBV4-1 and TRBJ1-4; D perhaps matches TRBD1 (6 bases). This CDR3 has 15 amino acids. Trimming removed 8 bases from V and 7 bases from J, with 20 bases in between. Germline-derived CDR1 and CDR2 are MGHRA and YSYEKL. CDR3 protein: CASPEGGERGEKLFF. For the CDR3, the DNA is TGCGCCAGCCCAGAGGGGGGGGAGAGGGGTGAAAAACTGTTTTTT.

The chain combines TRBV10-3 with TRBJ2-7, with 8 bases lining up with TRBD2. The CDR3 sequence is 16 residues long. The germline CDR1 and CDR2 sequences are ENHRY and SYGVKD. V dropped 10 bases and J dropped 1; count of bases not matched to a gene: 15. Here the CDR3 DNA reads TGTGCCACCGCCCTAGAAGGTAGCGGGATGTCCTACGAGCAGTACGTC. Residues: CATALEGSGMSYEQYV.

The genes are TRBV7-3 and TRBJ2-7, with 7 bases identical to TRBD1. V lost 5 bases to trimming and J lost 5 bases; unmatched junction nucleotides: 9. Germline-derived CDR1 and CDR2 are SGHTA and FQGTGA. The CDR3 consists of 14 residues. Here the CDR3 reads CASSPKTGSDEQYF. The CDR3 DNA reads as TGTGCCAGCAGCCCAAAGACAGGGTCCGACGAGCAGTACTTC.

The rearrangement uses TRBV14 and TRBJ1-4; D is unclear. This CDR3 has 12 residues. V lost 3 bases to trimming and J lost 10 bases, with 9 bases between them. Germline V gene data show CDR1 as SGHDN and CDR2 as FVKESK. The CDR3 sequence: CASSHYTPKLFF. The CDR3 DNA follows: TGTGCCAGCAGCCACTATACCCCAAAACTGTTTTTT.

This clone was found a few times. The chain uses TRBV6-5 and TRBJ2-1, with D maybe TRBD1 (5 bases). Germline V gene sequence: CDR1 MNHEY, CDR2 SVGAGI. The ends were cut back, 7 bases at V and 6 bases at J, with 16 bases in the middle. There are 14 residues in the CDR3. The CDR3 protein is CASKAGPLVNEQFF. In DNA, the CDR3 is TGTGCCAGCAAGGCAGGGCCCCTTGTCAATGAGCAGTTCTTC.

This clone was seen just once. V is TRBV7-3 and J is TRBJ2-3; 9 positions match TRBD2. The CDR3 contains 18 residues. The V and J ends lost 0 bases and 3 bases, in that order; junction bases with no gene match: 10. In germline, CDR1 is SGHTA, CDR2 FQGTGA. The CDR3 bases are TGTGCCAGCAGCTTAACGTCTCCGCTAGCGGGAAATACAGATACGCAGTATTTT. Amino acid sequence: CASSLTSPLAGNTDTQYF.

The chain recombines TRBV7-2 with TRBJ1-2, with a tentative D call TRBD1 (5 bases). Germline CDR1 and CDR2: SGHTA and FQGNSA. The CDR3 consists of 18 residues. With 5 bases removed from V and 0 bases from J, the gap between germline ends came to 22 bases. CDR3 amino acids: CASSPSYTQRGTNYGYTF. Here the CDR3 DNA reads TGTGCCAGCAGCCCGTCTTACACTCAAAGGGGTACTAACTATGGCTACACCTTC.

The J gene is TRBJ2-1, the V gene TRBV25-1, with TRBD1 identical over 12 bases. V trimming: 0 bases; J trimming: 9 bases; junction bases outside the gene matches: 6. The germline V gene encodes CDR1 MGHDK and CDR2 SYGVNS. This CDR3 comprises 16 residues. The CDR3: CASSEYGGTGGVEQFF. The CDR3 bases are TGTGCCAGCAGTGAATATGGGGGGACAGGGGGCGTTGAGCAGTTCTTC.

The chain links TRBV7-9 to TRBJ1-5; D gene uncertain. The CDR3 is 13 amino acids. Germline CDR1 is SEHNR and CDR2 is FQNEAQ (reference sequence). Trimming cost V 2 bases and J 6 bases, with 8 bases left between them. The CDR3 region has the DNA TGTGCCAGCAGCTTACAGGTCGGTCAGCCCCAGCATTTT. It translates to CASSLQVGQPQHF.